Detailed here is one TCR beta chain. Antigen unknown. The sample belongs to a study of shared clonotypes between healthy human individuals. Researchers divided each subset's genomic DNA evenly across several immunoSEQ plates. Measured with immunoSEQ multiplex PCR; TCRdb has only the in-frame clones, and not every one. The repertoire holds just over 2,000,000 clones, with roughly 94% as singletons. The CDR3 spans 15 residues. Germline assignment: CDR1 SGHTA and CDR2 FQGNSA. V lost 5 bases and J lost 1, with 14 bases in between. Study-level points and caveats: Donors were few, which limited the genetic and exposure-history diversity represented. Sequencing depth was expected to affect clonotype sharing among donors.

Material: naive CD4+ T cells sorted from blood. The subset was: CD45RA+ positively selected. The source of this sequence is a man between 18 and 35 years old in good health. This sequence joins TRBV7-2 and TRBJ2-5, with a possible D match to TRBD2 (6 bases). The CDR3 DNA follows: TGTGCCAGCAGCCCCCTAGCGCCAGCCCAAGAGACCCAGTACTTC. Translated, it gives CASSPLAPAQETQYF. The full variable domain, with the rest looked up from reference TRBV7-2 and TRBJ2-5, is GAGVSQSPSNKVTEKGKDVELRCDPISGHTALYWYRQSLGQGLEFLIYFQGNSAPDKSGLPSDRFSAERTGGSVSTLTIQRTQQEDSAVYLCASSPLAPAQETQYFGPGTRLLVL.